These T cell receptor beta chains were read from a single sample in a study of CD8+CD57+ T cells in acquired aplastic anemia. TCRdb re-analysed the reads in MiXCR, keeping a single row per CDR3 protein. The sample consists of 300,000 or so distinct CDR3 sequences, approximately 56% of them appearing once. The specimen sequenced was sorted CD4+, CD8+, or CD8+CD57+ T cells (not recorded which) from PBMCs. All receptors come from a human donor with severe aplastic anemia or a healthy control (not recorded which). The CDR3 runs from the conserved cysteine through the conserved F or W. A D gene is named only where the DNA matches it firmly. The size field is filled for only some rows; it gives once, few, many or a size class.

clone size: .
J gene: TRBJ2-7
V gene: TRBV7-8
D gene: .
CDR3 DNA: TGTGCCAGCAGCTCCGTAACCGGGTCCTACTACGAGCAGTACTTC
CDR3 protein: CASSSVTGSYYEQYF

clone size: many
J gene: TRBJ1-6
V gene: TRBV27
D gene: .
CDR3 DNA: TGTGCCAGCAGTTTCCGGGGTTTTTATAATTCACCCCTCCACTTT
CDR3 protein: CASSFRGFYNSPLHF

clone size: .
J gene: TRBJ1-2
V gene: TRBV29-1
D gene: .
CDR3 DNA: TGCAGCGTTGATGATAAGGCACACTATGGCTACACCTTC
CDR3 protein: CSVDDKAHYGYTF

clone size: .
J gene: TRBJ2-5
V gene: TRBV28
D gene: TRBD2
CDR3 DNA: TGTGCCAGCAGCTCCCGCCGGGGAGGGTTTACAGAGACCCAGTACTTC
CDR3 protein: CASSSRRGGFTETQYF

clone size: .
J gene: TRBJ2-3
V gene: TRBV7-9
D gene: TRBD2
CDR3 DNA: TGTGCCAGCAGCTTGAGCGGGGGGCACACAGATACGCAGTATTTT
CDR3 protein: CASSLSGGHTDTQYF

clone size: .
J gene: TRBJ2-2
V gene: TRBV15
D gene: TRBD2
CDR3 DNA: TGTGCCACCAGCCGGGAGGCCAACACCGGGGAGCTGTTTTTT
CDR3 protein: CATSREANTGELFF

clone size: few
J gene: TRBJ2-1
V gene: TRBV6-5
D gene: .
CDR3 DNA: TGTGCCAGCAGTTTTGCGGGACTCTCCTCCAATGAGCAGTTCTTC
CDR3 protein: CASSFAGLSSNEQFF

clone size: many
J gene: TRBJ2-7
V gene: TRBV20-1
D gene: .
CDR3 DNA: TGCAGTGCTACTTCGACACTATCCTCCTACGAGCAGTACTTC
CDR3 protein: CSATSTLSSYEQYF

clone size: many
J gene: TRBJ2-4
V gene: TRBV5-8
D gene: .
CDR3 DNA: TGTGCCAGCAGCCAGGACGGGGGCTTAAACATTCAGTACTTC
CDR3 protein: CASSQDGGLNIQYF

clone size: .
J gene: TRBJ2-7
V gene: TRBV20-1
D gene: TRBD2
CDR3 DNA: TGCAGTGCCCCTGGACTAGCGGGAGGAGGTCCCTACGAGCAGTACTTC
CDR3 protein: CSAPGLAGGGPYEQYF

clone size: .
J gene: TRBJ2-6
V gene: TRBV12-3/TRBV12-4
D gene: .
CDR3 DNA: TGTGCCAGCAGTTTATGGGGGGCCAACGTCCTGACTTTC
CDR3 protein: CASSLWGANVLTF

clone size: .
J gene: TRBJ1-2
V gene: TRBV12-3/TRBV12-4
D gene: .
CDR3 DNA: TGTGCCAGCAGTTCACAGGGAGTCGGCTACACCTTC
CDR3 protein: CASSSQGVGYTF

clone size: many
J gene: TRBJ2-7
V gene: TRBV5-1
D gene: TRBD1
CDR3 DNA: TGCGCCAGCAGCACAGGGACAGGGGGCTACGAGCAGTACTTC
CDR3 protein: CASSTGTGGYEQYF

clone size: many
J gene: TRBJ1-4
V gene: TRBV19
D gene: TRBD1
CDR3 DNA: TGTGCCAGTTGGGACAGAGAGGAAGGAAAACTGTTTTTT
CDR3 protein: CASWDREEGKLFF

clone size: .
J gene: TRBJ1-5
V gene: TRBV20-1
D gene: .
CDR3 DNA: TGCAGTGCTAGAGTTGGCAGGTCGGGCAATCAGCCCCAGCATTTT
CDR3 protein: CSARVGRSGNQPQHF

clone size: once
J gene: TRBJ1-2
V gene: TRBV7-2
D gene: .
CDR3 DNA: TGTGCCAGCAGCTTCTTGGCCGTGGCTAACTATGGCTACACCTTC
CDR3 protein: CASSFLAVANYGYTF